This TCR beta chain was identified in a study of HIV-infected patients and healthy controls. Study-wide points: Compared with healthy controls, HIV-infected patients showed less CDR3 sharing between individuals. HIV+ repertoires were severely depleted of MAIT alpha-chain CDR3s, unlike healthy controls. Two to four months of therapy was arguably too brief to observe immune reconstitution in treated samples.

Follow-up blood was drawn about 14 weeks, roughly three months, after antiretroviral therapy began. All unsorted peripheral T cells were captured because whole blood was used without fractionation. This CDR3 has 19 residues. V was pared by 0 bases and J by 3 bases, with 15 bases of the junction left unmatched. CDR1 and CDR2 from the germline V gene are SGHRS and YFSETQ. This clonotype was detected only a few times. The target antigen is unknown. cDNA was made from approximately 500 ng RNA using alpha and beta constant primers. Alpha and beta chain libraries were made separately by chain-specific third strand synthesis with multiplexing indices. A 12-nucleotide barcode per molecule came from two concatenated random hexamers added pre-amplification. TCRdb reprocessed the 5' RACE reads with MiXCR, giving one entry per CDR3 protein. The sample contains over 3,500 distinct CDR3 sequences, 25% to 30% of which appear only once.

This chain joins TRBV5-1 and TRBJ2-3, with TRBD2 identical over 8 bases. This specimen was blood, taken during antiretroviral therapy. The receptor comes from an adult with HIV infection. CDR3 protein: CASSLEPSGGAKRTDTQYF. In nucleotides, the CDR3 is TGCGCCAGCAGCTTGGAACCGTCCGGGGGGGCCAAGAGGACAGATACGCAGTATTTT.